These 11 T cell receptor beta chains came from one sample sequenced in a study of OX40 agonist ivuxolimab in advanced cancers. TCRdb's table, derived via immunoSEQ multiplex PCR, lists solely in-frame clones and lacks some. The data hold fewer than 200,000 clones, with approximately 94% observed a single time. This specimen consisted of CD4+ or CD8+ T cells sorted from blood, obtained in a trial of the OX40 agonist ivuxolimab. The receptors here all came from an adult with an advanced solid tumor such as melanoma, head and neck, liver or kidney cancer.

The chain couples TRBV7-9 to TRBJ1-1; 7 positions agree with TRBD1. Trimming at V came to 3 bases and at J to 6 bases, leaving 4 bases not matched to a gene. Per the germline V gene, CDR1 is SEHNR and CDR2 is FQNEAQ (reference sequence). The CDR3 spans 13 residues. The CDR3 DNA sequence: TGTGCCAGCAGCTTCGACAGGGTATCTGAAGCTTTCTTT. This codes for CASSFDRVSEAFF.

This clone was detected only once. The rearrangement joins TRBV11-2 to TRBJ1-1, with D maybe TRBD1 (6 bases). V was cut by 3 bases and J by 4 bases, with 12 bases left in between. This CDR3 spans 14 amino acids. The germline V gene has CDR1 SGHAT and CDR2 FQNNGV. CDR3 coding DNA: TGTGCCAGCAGCTTCGTACAGGGAGGCACTGAAGCTTTCTTT. Translation gives CASSFVQGGTEAFF.

This chain joins TRBV6-5 and TRBJ1-5; a possible D gene is TRBD1 (6 bases). V was clipped by 6 bases and J by 3 bases, with 12 bases between them. Germline CDR1 and CDR2: MNHEY and SVGAGI. CDR3 length equals 14 residues. The CDR3 region has the DNA TGTGCCAGCAGGAAAGGGGGTTTCAATCAGCCCCAGCATTTT. This codes for CASRKGGFNQPQHF.

This chain connects TRBV7-3 to TRBJ2-1, with 13 bases aligning to TRBD2. The V gene's germline CDR1 is SGHTA and CDR2 FQGTGA. Unmatched junction bases numbered 9, after V lost 2 bases and J lost 8 bases. The CDR3 has 17 amino acids. The CDR3 sequence is CASSLSTSGRALHEQFF. The CDR3 DNA is TGTGCCAGCAGCTTATCTACTAGCGGGAGGGCCCTCCATGAGCAGTTCTTC.

V usage is TRBV7-9 and J usage is TRBJ1-3; no firm D call. Per the germline V gene, CDR1 is SEHNR and CDR2 is FQNEAQ (reference sequence). The length of the CDR3 is 15 residues. Deletions cut 1 base from V and 2 bases from J, with 9 bases between. The CDR3 protein is CASSLEGSAGNTIYF. CDR3 coding DNA: TGTGCCAGCAGCTTAGAGGGCAGCGCTGGAAACACCATATATTTT.

This rearrangement joins TRBV5-1 to TRBJ2-2; the match to TRBD1 covers 12 bases. CDR1 is SGHRS, CDR2 YFSETQ, per germline. V shed 3 bases, J shed 4 bases, and the junction held 7 bases outside the gene matches. The CDR3 covers 17 residues. The CDR3 sequence: CASSSQGGQGATGELFF. The CDR3, as DNA: TGCGCCAGCAGCTCTCAGGGGGGACAGGGGGCCACCGGGGAGCTGTTTTTT.

CDR3 DNA: TGTGCCAGCAGCTTGCCGGGACGGGGCCCCCTTTACAATGAGCAGTTCTTC. This codes for CASSLPGRGPLYNEQFF. V is TRBV7-9 and J is TRBJ2-1; D may match TRBD1 or TRBD2 (5 bases each). V was shortened by 3 bases and J by 4 bases, with 19 bases between the two germline ends. The V gene's germline CDR1 is SEHNR and CDR2 FQNEAQ (reference sequence). This CDR3 spans 17 amino acids.

V and J are TRBV18 and TRBJ1-3, with D unclear. CDR1 is KGHSH and CDR2 is LQKENI in the germline V gene. Trimming took 1 base from V and 0 from J, leaving 7 bases between them. The CDR3 extends over 15 amino acids. Written as DNA, the CDR3 is TGTGCCAGCTCACCACAGACGGCCTCTGGAAACACCATATATTTT. The encoded protein is CASSPQTASGNTIYF.

The chain has TRBV5-5 and TRBJ2-7; either TRBD1 or TRBD2 may supply D (6 bases each). The germline V gene has CDR1 SGHKS and CDR2 YYEKEE (reference sequence). The CDR3 sequence is 12 residues long. V dropped 8 bases and J dropped 7 bases, with 16 bases sitting between them. The CDR3 here is CASRAGGGEQYF. The CDR3 DNA reads as TGTGCCAGTAGGGCCGGGGGCGGAGAGCAGTACTTC.

This clone was recorded once. The chain carries TRBV5-1 and TRBJ1-3; D is uncertain. Germline CDR1 SGHRS, CDR2 YFSETQ. V was trimmed by 0 bases and J by 4 bases, leaving 8 bases between them. The CDR3 covers 14 residues. As DNA, the CDR3 is TGCGCCAGCAGCTTGGCCTCCAGCGGAAACACCATATATTTT. The encoded protein is CASSLASSGNTIYF.

The J gene is TRBJ1-2, the V gene TRBV27; D is undetermined. The length of the CDR3 is 16 residues. Germline V lookup: CDR1 MNHEY, CDR2 SMNVEV (reference sequence). V was cut by 6 bases and J by 0 bases, with 17 bases left in between. The CDR3 DNA reads as TGTGCCAGCAGCCCCGGCGGCAGCCTAACTAACTATGGCTACACCTTC. Amino acid sequence: CASSPGGSLTNYGYTF.